This passage covers 28 T cell receptor beta chains from one sample sequenced in a study of cytomegalovirus exposure and HLA in healthy donors. Primers included in the PCR were 60 Vbeta and 13 Jbeta primers. Profiled with immunoSEQ multiplex PCR; TCRdb holds only in-frame clones, not every one. There are about 130,000 clones in the sample; 70% to 85% occur only once, and approximately 2.6% lies in the top ten. The sequencing input was PBMCs. These receptors came from a boy between 2 and 10 years old in good health and CMV-seronegative.

The chain carries TRBV30 and TRBJ2-7, with 8 bases lining up with TRBD2. V gave up 0 bases and J gave up 7 bases; unmatched junction bases: 11. Germline values: CDR1 GTSNPN, CDR2 SVGIG (reference sequence). The CDR3 sequence is 15 residues long. The CDR3 bases are TGTGCCTGGAGTGTAACGGGAGGGCCCTCGCGTGAGCAGTACGTC. Protein sequence: CAWSVTGGPSREQYV.

CDR3 loop: CASPGQGSRGYEQYV. The DNA of the CDR3 is TGTGCCAGCCCTGGACAGGGGAGCAGGGGGTACGAGCAGTACGTC. The chain carries TRBV7-9 and TRBJ2-7; the match to TRBD1 covers 9 bases. V shed 8 bases and J 4 bases; nucleotides not matched to a gene: 12. The CDR3 length is 15 residues. Germline CDR1 and CDR2: SEHNR and FQNEAQ (reference sequence).

V and J are TRBV27 and TRBJ1-2, with D perhaps TRBD1 (5 bases). The germline gives CDR1 MNHEY, CDR2 SMNVEV (reference sequence). V lost 2 bases, J lost 7 bases, and 14 bases lay in between. The CDR3 loop spans 14 amino acids. Here the CDR3 reads CASSLGAQGGGYTF. DNA for the CDR3: TGTGCCAGCAGTTTAGGGGCCCAGGGCGGTGGCTACACCTTC.

The rearrangement links TRBV9 to TRBJ1-1, with a weak D call TRBD1 (5 bases). Per the germline V gene, CDR1 is SGDLS and CDR2 is YYNGEE. V was pared by 0 bases and J by 1 base, with 7 bases between. The CDR3 length is 14 residues. The DNA for the CDR3 is TGTGCCAGCAGCGTAGGACAGTCGAACACTGAAGCTTTCTTT. Amino acid sequence: CASSVGQSNTEAFF.

The chain couples TRBV19 to TRBJ1-1, with a weak D call TRBD1 (6 bases). This CDR3 has 15 residues. Trimming stripped 7 bases from V and 5 bases from J, with 20 bases between. Germline V gene lookup returns CDR1 LNHDA and CDR2 SQIVND (reference sequence). The CDR3 loop is CASTSYRDIATEAFF. The CDR3 DNA follows: TGTGCCAGTACTTCTTACCGGGACATAGCGACTGAAGCTTTCTTT.

This clone was seen a handful of times. The chain couples TRBV7-9 to TRBJ2-5; D is undetermined. The germline V gene has CDR1 SEHNR and CDR2 FQNEAQ (reference sequence). V dropped 3 bases and J dropped 5 bases, with 10 bases sitting between them. The CDR3 has 13 residues. CDR3 sequence (DNA): TGTGCCAGCAGCTTCCCGCCCGGGGAGACCCAGTACTTC. Translated: CASSFPPGETQYF.

This clone was recorded a few times. The CDR3 nucleotides are TGTGCCAGCAGCCAATCCACGGGAGGTTATGGCTACACCTTC. Protein product: CASSQSTGGYGYTF. The V and J genes are TRBV5-4 and TRBJ1-2, with D hard to call. Germline-derived CDR1 and CDR2 are SGHNT and YYREEE (reference sequence). CDR3 length: 14 amino acids. Trimming pared 4 bases from V and 5 bases from J, leaving 15 bases between. Full variable domain (remainder filled in from reference TRBV5-4 and TRBJ1-2): ETGVTQSPTHLIKTRGQQVTLRCSSQSGHNTVSWYQQALGQGPQFIFQYYREEENGRGNFPPRFSGLQFPNYSSELNVNALELDDSALYLCASSQSTGGYGYTFGSGTRLTVV.

The chain combines TRBV7-9 with TRBJ2-3; 7 positions agree with TRBD2. The CDR3 is 14 amino acids. Germline V gene data show CDR1 as SEHNR and CDR2 as FQNEAQ (reference sequence). V trimming: 5 bases; J trimming: 4 bases; junction bases outside the gene matches: 6. CDR3 sequence: CASSAGDRADTQYF. CDR3 DNA sequence: TGTGCCAGCAGCGCGGGGGATCGGGCAGATACGCAGTATTTT.

The V gene is TRBV9, the J gene TRBJ2-2, with D possibly being TRBD2 (5 bases). The germline CDR1 and CDR2 sequences are SGDLS and YYNGEE. Trimming removed 0 bases from V and 5 bases from J, with 11 bases in between. The CDR3 spans 15 residues. Here the CDR3 DNA reads TGTGCCAGCAGCGTAGACCTAGGAGGTACCGGGGAGCTGTTTTTT. Its protein is CASSVDLGGTGELFF.

The V call is TRBV5-6, the J call TRBJ1-1; 9 bases agree with TRBD1. This CDR3 is 16 amino acids long. The germline V gene encodes CDR1 SGHDT and CDR2 YYEEEE. V was pared by 4 bases and J by 4 bases, with 11 bases of the junction left unmatched. CDR3 DNA: TGTGCCAGCAGCCTTCCGGGACAGGGCCTCGGCACTGAAGCTTTCTTT. It is translated as CASSLPGQGLGTEAFF. The full variable domain, in which reference TRBV5-6 and TRBJ1-1 provide the parts outside the CDR3, is DAGVTQSPTHLIKTRGQQVTLRCSPKSGHDTVSWYQQALGQGPQFIFQYYEEEERQRGNFPDRFSGHQFPNYSSELNVNALLLGDSALYLCASSLPGQGLGTEAFFGQGTRLTVV.

This clone was detected a few times. The V and J genes are TRBV10-1 and TRBJ2-7; D is unresolved. Germline V CDR1 and CDR2: WNHNN, SYGVQD (reference sequence). The CDR3 runs to 14 residues. Trimming left V 4 bases short and J 7 bases short, with 17 bases between. As DNA, the CDR3 is TGCGCCAGCAGTGGCAGACGTCCCCTTGGGGAGCAGTACGTC. Translating gives CASSGRRPLGEQYV.

This clone was counted once. The J gene is TRBJ1-1, the V gene TRBV6-5, with a weak D call TRBD1 (6 bases). The CDR3 runs 15 residues. Germline assignment: CDR1 MNHEY and CDR2 SVGAGI. The V gene lost 5 bases and the J gene lost 0 bases, with 13 bases spanning the gap. The CDR3 reads CASSRIGGVNTEAFF. DNA for the CDR3: TGTGCCAGCAGTCGTATAGGGGGGGTGAACACTGAAGCTTTCTTT.

The chain couples TRBV5-6 to TRBJ2-3; possible D gene TRBD1, 5 bases. V gave up 4 bases and J gave up 4 bases, with 16 bases separating them. The CDR3 loop spans 15 amino acids. Germline V gives CDR1 SGHDT, CDR2 YYEEEE. Written as DNA, the CDR3 is TGTGCCAGCAGCCGGCGGTCAGGGCCCGCAGATACGCAGTATTTT. This sequence encodes CASSRRSGPADTQYF.

This clone has only a few counts. This sequence joins TRBV18 and TRBJ1-1; the D gene is possibly TRBD1 (6 bases). Germline V CDR1 and CDR2: KGHSH, LQKENI. V was trimmed by 0 bases and J by 1 base, leaving 6 bases between them. The CDR3 spans 14 residues. The CDR3 nucleotides read TGTGCCAGCTCACCACCGGGGGCGAACACTGAAGCTTTCTTT. The encoded protein is CASSPPGANTEAFF.

The rearrangement uses TRBV29-1 and TRBJ2-5, with TRBD1 as a possible D gene (5 bases). Judging by the DNA end, TRBJ2-7 fits better; the J call may be wrong. CDR1 and CDR2 from the germline V gene are SQVTM and ANQGSEA. The CDR3 runs 13 residues. The CDR3, as DNA: TGCACAATCCGAATAGGGGACTCCTACGAGCAGTACTTC. It codes for CTIRIGDSYEQYF.

The chain joins TRBV6-5 to TRBJ1-2; D remains unclear. The CDR3 length is 14 residues. CDR1 MNHEY and CDR2 SVGAGI come from the germline V gene. V was pared by 10 bases and J by 4 bases, with 19 bases between. The CDR3 reads CATLTTTEFYGYTF. CDR3 sequence (DNA): TGTGCCACCCTCACAACGACGGAGTTCTATGGCTACACCTTC.

CDR3 bases: TGTGCCAGCAAACCCCAACTAGCTTCCCGAATGGATGAGCAGTTCTTC. It encodes CASKPQLASRMDEQFF. This chain links TRBV19 with TRBJ2-1; D may be TRBD2 (6 bases). The length of the CDR3 is 16 residues. Germline V lookup: CDR1 LNHDA, CDR2 SQIVND (reference sequence). The ends were cut back, 9 bases at V and 8 bases at J, with 26 bases in the middle.

This clone was seen only once. The rearrangement joins TRBV6-1 to TRBJ1-1; D gene ambiguous. The V end was cut by 1 base, the J end by 7 bases, with 7 bases between. Germline V gene sequence: CDR1 MNHNS, CDR2 SASEGT. CDR3 size: 12 residues. DNA of the CDR3: TGTGCCAGCAGTGAAGGCCGGTTTGAAGCTTTCTTT. Residues: CASSEGRFEAFF.

The CDR3 DNA reads TGTGCCAGCAGCTTTGGACTAGCGGGACAAGAGACCCAGTACTTC. Its translation: CASSFGLAGQETQYF. This chain connects TRBV9 to TRBJ2-5; 12 bases agree with TRBD2. V dropped 4 bases and J dropped 2; count of bases not matched to a gene: 3. This CDR3 comprises 15 residues. Germline CDR1 is SGDLS and CDR2 is YYNGEE.

The chain joins TRBV27 to TRBJ1-5, with D tentatively TRBD1 (6 bases). Trimming shortened V by 6 bases and J by 5 bases, and 11 bases separated the two germline ends. The CDR3 has 13 residues. CDR1 and CDR2 (germline): MNHEY, SMNVEV (reference sequence). Written as DNA, the CDR3 is TGTGCCAGCAGCCGAGGGGGAGATCAGCCCCAGCATTTT. Protein: CASSRGGDQPQHF.

J is TRBJ2-5 and V is TRBV7-2, with 9 positions matching TRBD2. This CDR3 has 18 amino acids. The germline gives CDR1 SGHTA, CDR2 FQGNSA. The ends lost 1 base at V and 2 bases at J; junction bases unmatched: 11. The CDR3 protein is CASSLVRLAGIHQETQYF. The CDR3 DNA follows: TGTGCCAGCAGCTTAGTGAGGCTAGCGGGAATACATCAAGAGACCCAGTACTTC.

This clone was picked up a small number of times. The rearrangement uses TRBV7-9 and TRBJ1-1; 10 nucleotides align to TRBD1. There are 15 residues in the CDR3. V was pared by 1 base and J by 4 bases, with 3 bases of the junction left unmatched. CDR1 SEHNR and CDR2 FQNEAQ come from the germline V gene (reference sequence). DNA for the CDR3: TGTGCCAGCAGCTTAGAGAGGACAGGGGGCACTGAAGCTTTCTTT. Translation gives CASSLERTGGTEAFF. Full variable domain (rest looked up from reference TRBV7-9 and TRBJ1-1): DTGVSQNPRHKITKRGQNVTFRCDPISEHNRLYWYRQTLGQGPEFLTYFQNEAQLEKSRLLSDRFSAERPKGSFSTLEIQRTEQGDSAMYLCASSLERTGGTEAFFGQGTRLTVV.

The chain carries TRBV7-2 and TRBJ1-1; D gene unclear. Germline CDR1 and CDR2: SGHTA and FQGNSA. The CDR3 has 14 amino acids. V gave up 4 bases and J gave up 2 bases, with 11 bases separating them. In nucleotides, the CDR3 is TGTGCCAGCAGCTCCCCGGGTCAAAACACTGAAGCTTTCTTT. Translation: CASSSPGQNTEAFF.

This sequence joins TRBV9 and TRBJ2-5, with 8 bases identical to TRBD2. TRBJ2-7 matches the DNA end more closely, so the J call is doubtful. There are 15 residues in the CDR3. Germline values: CDR1 SGDLS, CDR2 YYNGEE. CDR3 in amino acids: CASSVGGLATYEQYF. The CDR3, as DNA: TGTGCCAGCAGCGTAGGAGGACTAGCAACCTACGAGCAGTACTTC.

In this sample, this clone turned up a few times. The genes are TRBV30 and TRBJ1-5; D perhaps matches TRBD1 (6 bases). CDR3 length: 16 amino acids. Germline V gene lookup returns CDR1 GTSNPN and CDR2 SVGIG (reference sequence). Trimming stripped 0 bases from V and 7 bases from J, with 19 bases between. The CDR3 sequence is CAWSVPGTTEGQPQHF. CDR3 nucleotide sequence: TGTGCCTGGAGTGTACCGGGGACAACGGAAGGACAGCCCCAGCATTTT. The full variable domain, rest sourced from reference TRBV30 and TRBJ1-5, is SQTIHQWPATLVQPVGSPLSLECTVEGTSNPNLYWYRQAAGRGLQLLFYSVGIGQISSEVPQNLSASRPQDRQFILSSKKLLLSDSGFYLCAWSVPGTTEGQPQHFGDGTRLSIL.

V is TRBV5-1 and J is TRBJ1-6; TRBD1 might be the D (5 bases). V was shortened by 3 bases and J by 9 bases, with 13 bases between the two germline ends. Germline CDR1 is SGHRS and CDR2 is YFSETQ. The CDR3 is made up of 14 amino acids. CDR3 protein: CASSSTVSGSPLHF. The CDR3 DNA follows: TGCGCCAGCAGCTCGACAGTCTCCGGTTCACCCCTCCACTTT. Full variable domain (missing parts from reference TRBV5-1 and TRBJ1-6): KAGVTQTPRYLIKTRGQQVTLSCSPISGHRSVSWYQQTPGQGLQFLFEYFSETQRNKGNFPGRFSGRQFSNSRSEMNVSTLELGDSALYLCASSSTVSGSPLHFGNGTRLTVT.

This chain uses TRBV5-1 with TRBJ1-2; 7 bases are a match to TRBD1. This CDR3 comprises 14 residues. J gave up 8 bases and V 2 bases, and 9 bases lay outside the gene matches. The germline gives CDR1 SGHRS, CDR2 YFSETQ. The CDR3, as DNA: TGCGCCAGCAGCTTCTCAGGGGGATGGTTAGGCTACACCTTC. Protein product: CASSFSGGWLGYTF.

The gene calls are TRBV2 and TRBJ2-6, with a tentative D call TRBD1 (6 bases). The CDR3 covers 15 residues. The V gene lost 4 bases and the J gene lost 1 base, with 8 bases spanning the gap. CDR1 is SNHLY and CDR2 is FYNNEI in the germline V gene. CDR3 nucleotides: TGTGCCAGCAGTGTACAGGGATCTGGGGCCAACGTCCTGACTTTC. Amino acid sequence: CASSVQGSGANVLTF.